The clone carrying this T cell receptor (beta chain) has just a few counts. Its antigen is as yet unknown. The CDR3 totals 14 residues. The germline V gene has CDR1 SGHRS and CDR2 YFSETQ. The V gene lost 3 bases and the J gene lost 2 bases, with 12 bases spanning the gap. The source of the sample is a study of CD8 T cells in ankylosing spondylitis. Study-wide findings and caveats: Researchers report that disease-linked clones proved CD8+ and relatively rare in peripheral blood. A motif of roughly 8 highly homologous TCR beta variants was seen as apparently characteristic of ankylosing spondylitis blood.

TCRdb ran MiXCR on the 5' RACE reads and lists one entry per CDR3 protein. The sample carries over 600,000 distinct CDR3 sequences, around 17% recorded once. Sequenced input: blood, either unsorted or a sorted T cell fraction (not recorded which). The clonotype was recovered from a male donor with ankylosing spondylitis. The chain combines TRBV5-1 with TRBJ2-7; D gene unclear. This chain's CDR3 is CASSWSPGAYEQYF. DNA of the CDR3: TGCGCCAGCAGCTGGAGTCCGGGCGCCTACGAGCAGTACTTC.